Sequencing of this T cell receptor (beta chain) was carried out in a study of tumor-infiltrating lymphocytes in primary liver carcinoma. Study at large: Ranging in age from 30 to 69 years, the patients were men and women. Read depth, roughly 3.5 to 8 million productive TCRbeta reads, did not differ significantly between tissues. General observations from the study: Overlap in tumor-adjacent and tumor-blood pairs fell below that of tumor region pairs. A significantly higher top-250-clone fraction was found in tumors than in blood (p = 0.039).

In regard to this clonotype: What it binds is unknown. With a much larger clone just one base away, this may be a read error.

The roughly 19-32 mg bulk tissue piece was not sorted before simultaneous RNA and DNA extraction. Using a constant-region primer together with ProtoScript II reverse transcriptase, TCR beta cDNA was made from approximately 0.55 ug of total RNA. ARM-PCR was slightly modified, and three nested multiplex PCR rounds with it gave rise to the TCR beta libraries. MiXCR, applied by TCRdb to the multiplex PCR reads, yields one record per CDR3 protein. The sample records more than 70,000 distinct CDR3 sequences, 65% to 75% being singletons. Sequencing was done on a sample of tumor-adjacent normal liver tissue. The receptor was isolated from a man aged 35 to 55 with primary liver carcinoma and hepatitis B virus infection.

CDR3 sequence reads: CTSSLDRTTWETQYF. The CDR3 region has the DNA TGTACCAGCAGCCTGGACAGGACGACCTGGGAGACCCAGTACTTC. The chain uses TRBV7-9 and TRBJ2-5; 7 nucleotides line up with TRBD1. Germline-derived CDR1 and CDR2 are SEHNR and FQNEAQ (reference sequence). The CDR3 covers 15 residues.